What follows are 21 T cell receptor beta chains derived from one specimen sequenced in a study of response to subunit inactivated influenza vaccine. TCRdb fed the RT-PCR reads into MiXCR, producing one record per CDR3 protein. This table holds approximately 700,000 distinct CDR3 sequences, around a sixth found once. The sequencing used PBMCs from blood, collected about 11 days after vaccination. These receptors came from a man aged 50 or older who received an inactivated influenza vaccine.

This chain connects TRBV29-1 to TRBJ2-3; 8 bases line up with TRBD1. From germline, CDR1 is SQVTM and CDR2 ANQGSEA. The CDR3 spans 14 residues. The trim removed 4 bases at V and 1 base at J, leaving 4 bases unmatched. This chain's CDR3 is CSVGAGGGTDTQYF. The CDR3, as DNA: TGCAGCGTTGGGGCAGGGGGCGGCACAGATACGCAGTATTTT.

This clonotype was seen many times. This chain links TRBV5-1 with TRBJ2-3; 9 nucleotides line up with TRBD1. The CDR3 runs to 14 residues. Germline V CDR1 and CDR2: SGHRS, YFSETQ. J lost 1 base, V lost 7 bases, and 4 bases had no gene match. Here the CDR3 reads CASATGGGTDTQYF. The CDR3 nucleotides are TGCGCCAGCGCGACAGGGGGAGGCACAGATACGCAGTATTTT.

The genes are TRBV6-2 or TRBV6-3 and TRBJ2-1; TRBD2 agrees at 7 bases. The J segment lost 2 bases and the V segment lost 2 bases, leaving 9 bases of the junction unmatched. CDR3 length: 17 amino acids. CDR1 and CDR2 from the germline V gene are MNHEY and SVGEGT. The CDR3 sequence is CASSYNLWGGPYNEQFF. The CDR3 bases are TGTGCCAGCAGTTACAACCTATGGGGGGGACCCTACAATGAGCAGTTCTTC.

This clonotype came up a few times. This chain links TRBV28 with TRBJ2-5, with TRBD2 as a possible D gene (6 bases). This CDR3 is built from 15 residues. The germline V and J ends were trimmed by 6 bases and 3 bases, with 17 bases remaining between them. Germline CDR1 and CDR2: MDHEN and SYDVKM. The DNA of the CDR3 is TGTGCCAGCAGCCACGTCTTGGGGGGTAAAGAGACCCAGTACTTC. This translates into CASSHVLGGKETQYF. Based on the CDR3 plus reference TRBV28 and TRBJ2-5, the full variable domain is DVKVTQSSRYLVKRTGEKVFLECVQDMDHENMFWYRQDPGLGLRLIYFSYDVKMKEKGDIPEGYSVSREKKERFSLILESASTNQTSMYLCASSHVLGGKETQYFGPGTRLLVL.

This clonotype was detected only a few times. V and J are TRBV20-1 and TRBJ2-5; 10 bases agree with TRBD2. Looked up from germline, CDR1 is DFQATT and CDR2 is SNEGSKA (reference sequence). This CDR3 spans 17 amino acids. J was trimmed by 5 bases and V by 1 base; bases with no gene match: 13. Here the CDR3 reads CSARVGPHPGLAETQYF. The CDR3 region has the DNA TGCAGTGCTAGAGTCGGCCCCCATCCGGGACTAGCGGAGACCCAGTACTTC.

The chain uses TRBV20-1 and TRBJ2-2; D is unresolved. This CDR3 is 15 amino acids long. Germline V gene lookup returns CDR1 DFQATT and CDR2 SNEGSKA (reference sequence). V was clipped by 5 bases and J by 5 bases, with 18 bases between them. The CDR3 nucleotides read TGCAGTGCTCGGCCACCCCGCTTAAATACCGGGGAGCTGTTTTTT. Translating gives CSARPPRLNTGELFF.

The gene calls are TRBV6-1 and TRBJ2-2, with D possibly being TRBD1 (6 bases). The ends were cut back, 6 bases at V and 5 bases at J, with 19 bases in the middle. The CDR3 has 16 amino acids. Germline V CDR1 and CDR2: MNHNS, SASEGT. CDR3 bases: TGTGCCAGCAGCACAATCTCAGGGGAATGGACCGGGGAGCTGTTTTTT. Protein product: CASSTISGEWTGELFF.

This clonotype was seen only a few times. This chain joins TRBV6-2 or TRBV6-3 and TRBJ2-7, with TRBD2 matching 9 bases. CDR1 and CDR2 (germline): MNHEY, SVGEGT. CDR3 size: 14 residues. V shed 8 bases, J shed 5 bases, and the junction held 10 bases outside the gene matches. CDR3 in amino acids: CASVRSAGGNEQYF. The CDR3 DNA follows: TGTGCCAGCGTAAGGTCAGCGGGAGGAAACGAGCAGTACTTC.

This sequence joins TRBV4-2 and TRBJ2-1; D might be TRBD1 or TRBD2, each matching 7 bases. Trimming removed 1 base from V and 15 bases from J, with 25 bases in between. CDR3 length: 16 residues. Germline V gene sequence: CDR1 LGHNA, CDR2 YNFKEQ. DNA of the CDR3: TGTGCCAGCAGCCAAGTGGAGTCCTTCGGGAGGAGGGGGCCGTTCTTC. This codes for CASSQVESFGRRGPFF.

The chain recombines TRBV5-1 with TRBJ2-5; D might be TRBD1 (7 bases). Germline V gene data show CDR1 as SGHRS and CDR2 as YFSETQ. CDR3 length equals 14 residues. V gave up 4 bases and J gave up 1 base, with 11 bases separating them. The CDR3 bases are TGCGCCAGCAGCGCGGGGACAGTCCAAGAGACCCAGTACTTC. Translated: CASSAGTVQETQYF.

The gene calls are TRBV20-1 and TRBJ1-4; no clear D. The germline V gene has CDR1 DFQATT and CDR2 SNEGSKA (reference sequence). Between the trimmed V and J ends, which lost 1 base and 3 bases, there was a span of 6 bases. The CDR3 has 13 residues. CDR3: CSARVFPNEKLFF. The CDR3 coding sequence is TGCAGTGCTAGAGTTTTCCCTAATGAAAAACTGTTTTTT.

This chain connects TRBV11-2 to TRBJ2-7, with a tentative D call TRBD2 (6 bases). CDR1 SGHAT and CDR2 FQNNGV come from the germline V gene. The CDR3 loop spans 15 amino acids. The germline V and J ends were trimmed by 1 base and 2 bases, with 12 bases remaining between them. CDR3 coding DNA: TGTGCCAGCAGCTTAGCCCCGGGGGTTACCTACGAGCAGTACTTC. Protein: CASSLAPGVTYEQYF.

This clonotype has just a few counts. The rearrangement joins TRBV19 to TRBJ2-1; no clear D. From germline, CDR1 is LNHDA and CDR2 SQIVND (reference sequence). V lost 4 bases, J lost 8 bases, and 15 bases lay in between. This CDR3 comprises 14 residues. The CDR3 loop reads CASSTRARGDEQFF. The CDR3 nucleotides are TGTGCCAGTAGTACCCGGGCTCGTGGCGATGAGCAGTTCTTC.

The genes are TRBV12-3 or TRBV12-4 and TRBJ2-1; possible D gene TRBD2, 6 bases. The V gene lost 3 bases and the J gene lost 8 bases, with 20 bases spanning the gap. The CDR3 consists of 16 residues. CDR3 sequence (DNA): TGTGCCAGCAGTTTGGTTAGGGCAGATCGCGGGGATGAGCAGTTCTTC. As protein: CASSLVRADRGDEQFF.

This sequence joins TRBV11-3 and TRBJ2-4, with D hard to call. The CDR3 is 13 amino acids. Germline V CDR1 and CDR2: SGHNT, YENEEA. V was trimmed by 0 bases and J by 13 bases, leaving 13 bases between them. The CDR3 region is CASSLDQTTEQYF. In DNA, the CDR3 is TGTGCCAGCAGCTTAGATCAAACTACCGAACAGTACTTC.

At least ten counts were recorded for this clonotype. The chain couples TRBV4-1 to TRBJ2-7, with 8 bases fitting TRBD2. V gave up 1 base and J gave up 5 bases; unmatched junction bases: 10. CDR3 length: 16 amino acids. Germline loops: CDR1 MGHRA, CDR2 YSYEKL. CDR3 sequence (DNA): TGCGCCAGCAGCCAAGGCAATGGAGCGGGAGCCAACGAGCAGTACTTC. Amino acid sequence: CASSQGNGAGANEQYF.

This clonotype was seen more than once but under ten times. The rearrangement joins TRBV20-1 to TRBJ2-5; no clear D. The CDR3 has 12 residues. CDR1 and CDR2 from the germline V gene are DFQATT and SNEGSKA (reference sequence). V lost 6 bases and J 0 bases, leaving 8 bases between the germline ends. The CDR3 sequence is CSALGNQETQYF. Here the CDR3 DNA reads TGCAGTGCCCTAGGAAACCAAGAGACCCAGTACTTC.

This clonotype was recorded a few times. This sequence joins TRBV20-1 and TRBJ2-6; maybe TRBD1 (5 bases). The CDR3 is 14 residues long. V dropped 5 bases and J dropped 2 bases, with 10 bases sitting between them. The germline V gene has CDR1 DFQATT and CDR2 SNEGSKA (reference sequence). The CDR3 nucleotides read TGCAGTGCTTCTAGGGGAACTGGGGCCAACGTCCTGACTTTC. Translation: CSASRGTGANVLTF.

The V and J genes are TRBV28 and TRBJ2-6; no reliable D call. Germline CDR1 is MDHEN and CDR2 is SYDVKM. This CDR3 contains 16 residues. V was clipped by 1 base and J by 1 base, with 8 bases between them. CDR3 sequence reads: CASSLLTISGANVLTF. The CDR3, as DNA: TGTGCCAGCAGTTTATTGACAATTTCTGGGGCCAACGTCCTGACTTTC.

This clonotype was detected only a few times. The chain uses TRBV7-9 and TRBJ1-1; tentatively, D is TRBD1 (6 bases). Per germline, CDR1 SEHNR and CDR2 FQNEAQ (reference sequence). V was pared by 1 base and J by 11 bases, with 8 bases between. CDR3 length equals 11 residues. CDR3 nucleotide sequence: TGTGCCAGCAGCTTAGACAGGGTGGCTTTCTTT. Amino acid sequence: CASSLDRVAFF.

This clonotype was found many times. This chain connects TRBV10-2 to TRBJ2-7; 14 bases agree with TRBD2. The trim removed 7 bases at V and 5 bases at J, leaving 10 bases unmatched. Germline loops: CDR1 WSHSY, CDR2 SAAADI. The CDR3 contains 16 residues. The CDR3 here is CASTEGTSGSYHEQYF. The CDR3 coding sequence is TGCGCCAGCACCGAGGGGACTAGCGGGAGCTACCACGAGCAGTACTTC.